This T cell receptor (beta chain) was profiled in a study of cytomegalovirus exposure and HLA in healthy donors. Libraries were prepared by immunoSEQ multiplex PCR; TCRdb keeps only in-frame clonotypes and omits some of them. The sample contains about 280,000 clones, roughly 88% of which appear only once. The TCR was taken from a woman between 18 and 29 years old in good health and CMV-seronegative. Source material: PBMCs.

The CDR3 bases are TGTGCCAGCAGCTTTGGGGCAGAGAACCCAGAGCAGTTCTTC. Translated: CASSFGAENPEQFF. The chain employs TRBV12-1 and TRBJ2-1; TRBD1, the table's D call, was not compared with the DNA. TRBV12-1 is a listed pseudogene. The CDR3 has 14 residues.